The entry below gives a single TCR beta chain sequence along with its context. Its antigen is unknown. The protocol was immunoSEQ multiplex PCR, while the TCRdb copy is restricted to in-frame clones and leaves out a portion. The sample gives 70,000 to 100,000 clones, around nine tenths of which show up once; about 0.6% is in the top ten. This entry belongs to a study of a mutant IDH1 vaccine in newly diagnosed glioma. The V segment lost 3 bases and the J segment 12 bases; nucleotides outside the gene matches: 7. The CDR3 is 14 amino acids. The germline V gene encodes CDR1 SQVTM and CDR2 ANQGSEA. As for time point: week 5, during vaccination. The investigators gave 300 ug of mutant IDH1 20-mer peptide in each vaccine dose, together with topical imiquimod.

This TCR derives from a woman in her forties or fifties with glioma. This sequence joins TRBV29-1 and TRBJ2-1, with 14 bases matching TRBD2. The specimen was PBMCs, collected from a glioma patient whose treatment included an IDH1 peptide vaccine. The CDR3 DNA sequence: TGCAGCGTTGACCCGACTAGCGGGAGGGGAGGGCAGTTCTTC. It encodes CSVDPTSGRGGQFF.